Shown below are 11 T cell receptor beta chains from a single sample sequenced in a study of cytomegalovirus exposure and HLA in healthy donors. The PCR was carried out with 60 Vbeta primers and 13 Jbeta primers. Sequencing was performed with immunoSEQ multiplex PCR; in TCRdb, only in-frame clones are kept and a portion is missing. The table has about 89,000 clones, roughly three quarters seen once. Material for sequencing was PBMCs. The origin of the receptors is a man aged 25 to 40 in good health and CMV-seronegative.

CDR3: CASSLGPLTGSEKLFF. The CDR3 DNA reads as TGTGCCAGCAGCCTGGGCCCTTTGACGGGGTCGGAAAAACTGTTTTTT. The chain employs TRBV7-9 and TRBJ1-4; D ambiguous. The CDR3 totals 16 residues. Germline CDR1 is SEHNR and CDR2 is FQNEAQ (reference sequence). V was pared by 5 bases and J by 8 bases, with 21 bases between.

A remark on this clone: The junction does not match germline at one end; this may be a read error. This sequence joins TRBV7-8 and TRBJ2-5; D unclear. Germline V lookup: CDR1 SGHVS, CDR2 FQNEAQ. The CDR3 covers 18 residues. CDR3 DNA: TGTGCCAGCAGCTTCTTATCTGTTGCAGGTAGTGCCCAACAGACCCAGTACTTC. Translating it yields CASSFLSVAGSAQQTQYF.

J is TRBJ2-5 and V is TRBV2; perhaps TRBD2 as D (5 bases). The germline gives CDR1 SNHLY, CDR2 FYNNEI. The CDR3 has 14 residues. V lost 7 bases, J lost 5 bases, and 17 bases lay in between. DNA of the CDR3: TGTGCCAGCACCCTAGGACTGGGCATTGAGACCCAGTACTTC. It yields the protein CASTLGLGIETQYF.

The gene calls are TRBV7-9 and TRBJ2-6; no definite D call. In germline, CDR1 is SEHNR, CDR2 FQNEAQ (reference sequence). Trimming took off 7 bases at V and 5 bases at J, with 6 bases between the two ends. The CDR3 runs 12 residues. The CDR3 DNA reads TGTGCCAGCACCCCCAGGGCCAACGTCCTGACTTTC. It encodes CASTPRANVLTF.

The rearrangement uses TRBV5-6 and TRBJ2-1; 8 nucleotides line up with TRBD1. CDR3 length equals 17 residues. Trimming removed 4 bases from V and 3 bases from J; junction bases left unmatched: 12. Germline V gene sequence: CDR1 SGHDT, CDR2 YYEEEE. The CDR3 loop is CASSTPRAGGDYNEQFF. CDR3 in DNA: TGTGCCAGCAGCACCCCTAGGGCAGGGGGCGACTACAATGAGCAGTTCTTC.

CDR3 sequence reads: CASSPSGVRDRVGAREKLFF. DNA of the CDR3: TGCGCCAGCAGCCCCTCAGGGGTCCGGGACAGGGTAGGAGCACGTGAAAAACTGTTTTTT. J is TRBJ1-4 and V is TRBV4-1; 9 bases fit TRBD1. Germline lookup yields CDR1 MGHRA and CDR2 YSYEKL. The ends lost 4 bases at V and 7 bases at J; junction bases unmatched: 22. The CDR3 spans 20 residues.

This sequence joins TRBV6-1 and TRBJ1-2, with 7 bases lining up with TRBD1. CDR3 length equals 12 residues. Germline trimming cut 6 bases from V and 2 bases from J; bases unmatched to any gene: 0. Germline V gene sequence: CDR1 MNHNS, CDR2 SASEGT. The CDR3 sequence is CASRGQNYGYTF. CDR3 nucleotides: TGTGCCAGCAGGGGACAGAACTATGGCTACACCTTC.

There are a few counts of this clone. The CDR3 protein is CSVKSTQETQYF. Here the CDR3 DNA reads TGCAGCGTAAAATCTACCCAAGAGACCCAGTACTTC. The chain combines TRBV29-1 with TRBJ2-5; no clear D gene. Trimming left V 6 bases short and J 1 base short, with 9 bases between. The germline gives CDR1 SQVTM, CDR2 ANQGSEA. CDR3 length: 12 amino acids. Complete variable domain (other parts from reference TRBV29-1 and TRBJ2-5): SAVISQKPSRDICQRGTSLTIQCQVDSQVTMMFWYRQQPGQSLTLIATANQGSEATYESGFVIDKFPISRPNLTFSTLTVSNMSPEDSSIYLCSVKSTQETQYFGPGTRLLVL.

In this sample, this clone turned up once. The chain uses TRBV4-3 and TRBJ2-5, with a tentative D call TRBD1 (6 bases). Gene TRBJ2-7 matches the end of the DNA better, so the J call may be wrong. The germline V gene has CDR1 LGHNA and CDR2 YSLEER. The CDR3 covers 16 residues. For the CDR3, the DNA is TGCGCCAGCAGCCAAGATGGCGGACAGAGTGGTTACGAGCAGTACTTC. The encoded protein is CASSQDGGQSGYEQYF.

This clone has only a few counts. The V gene is TRBV7-8, the J gene TRBJ1-2; unclear D gene. V was shortened by 5 bases and J by 5 bases, with 9 bases between the two germline ends. The length of the CDR3 is 12 residues. Germline V gives CDR1 SGHVS, CDR2 FQNEAQ. Here the CDR3 reads CASSLYEYGYTF. The DNA for the CDR3 is TGTGCCAGCAGCCTATACGAATATGGCTACACCTTC. Using reference TRBV7-8 and TRBJ1-2 for the parts outside the CDR3, the full variable domain is GAGVSQSPRYKVAKRGQDVALRCDPISGHVSLFWYQQALGQGPEFLTYFQNEAQLDKSGLPSDRFFAERPEGSVSTLKIQRTQQEDSAVYLCASSLYEYGYTFGSGTRLTVV.

This chain uses TRBV15 with TRBJ1-4, with D perhaps matching TRBD1 (5 bases). The CDR3 sequence is 17 residues long. V gave up 3 bases and J gave up 2 bases, with 16 bases separating them. Germline values: CDR1 LNHNV, CDR2 YYDKDF (reference sequence). CDR3 sequence (DNA): TGTGCCACCAGCAGCCCCTGGGGGGGTTGGACTAATGAAAAACTGTTTTTT. Its protein is CATSSPWGGWTNEKLFF.